This T cell receptor (beta chain) derives from a study of cytomegalovirus exposure and HLA in healthy donors (dated by TCRdb to about 2017). Study-level background: An earlier analysis of several hundred of the donors reported 276 Gb of sequence data and 95 million to 130 million unique TCR beta sequences obtained from about 179 million T cells. An early release covering roughly 600 HLA-typed donors comprised about 290 gigabases of sequencing data and tens of millions of unique TCR sequences. Among the approximately 400 genotyped donors, under 90% belonged to the genetic ancestry cluster associated with self-reported Caucasian donors. The study was designed to test whether signatures of past pathogen exposure could be identified by cataloging public T cell receptors. The T cell repertoires of 666 subjects were profiled by immunosequencing and related to cytomegalovirus serostatus. A separate validation cohort of roughly 130 different subjects was used in addition to the roughly 670-subject first cohort. To predict cytomegalovirus infection status, the study brought together high-throughput TCR immunosequencing, statistical association of individual TCRs with disease status, and machine learning. In a later analysis, previously published TCR beta repertoires from more than 500 donors were re-analyzed and high-resolution HLA genotyping was added so that TCR occurrence patterns could be studied. The later analysis used no new phenotypic data to find candidate immune exposures, relying instead on TCR beta sequences and their occurrence across donors. In an earlier analysis of a few hundred of the donors, high-throughput TCR beta sequencing was used to judge whether each TCR beta V gene segment behaved as functional or pseudogenic. Donor age, sex, ethnicity and CMV serostatus were collected together with the repertoire data. A later genetic analysis used genome-wide SNP genotypes for about 60% of the roughly 700 donors, treating that subset as a discovery cohort. All discovery cohort repertoires had been generated on a single sequencing platform. HLA typing covered class I and class II loci at four-digit resolution. Typing coverage varied by locus: roughly 629-640 donors for A, B, C, DRB1 and DQB1; roughly 500 for DQA1; some 610 for DPA1; approximately 490 for DPB1. Roughly 5 DR-DQ haplotypes were handled as single units for association and clustering because linkage in the cohort was strong. Among a few hundred genotyped donors of the cohort, an average of 235,054 unique TCR beta nucleotide sequences were sequenced per donor, around 20% of them non-productive.

For this clone: Its antigen remains unidentified. Qualities for individual bases were not recorded, and no much larger clone is one base off.

After removal of 8 bases from V and 2 bases from J, the junction retains 9 bases not matched to a gene. The CDR3 holds 15 amino acids from the cysteine to the phenylalanine. Of the read, only the CDR3 DNA is kept; its 45 bases are in frame from base 1. CDR1 and CDR2 were assigned from the germline V gene as MNHNS and SASEGT. Library generation was performed with the immunoSEQ multiplex PCR assay. A mixture of 60 forward primers for TCR Vbeta segments and 13 reverse primers for TCR Jbeta segments was used in the multiplex PCR. The CDR3 region of rearranged TCR beta genes was amplified from genomic DNA with a multiplex PCR assay. Amplified TCR beta libraries were sequenced as 87-base-pair reads on the Illumina HiSeq System. As for the authors' bioinformatics: A later analysis counted about 80 million unique TCR beta chains across the 650 to 800 repertoires, and around 12 million of these chains were shared by at least two donors. Raw reads were error-corrected and collapsed into unique sequences by a nearest-neighbor algorithm in which closely related sequences were merged to remove PCR and sequencing errors. Alignment of CDR3 sequences to IMGT reference sequences was used to assign V, D and J gene segments. Each retained sequence needed at least a six-nucleotide match to both a V gene segment and a J gene segment. Rearrangements were classified as productive when the CDR3 lacked stop codons and remained in frame with V and J, and all other rearrangements were classified as non-productive. Following IMGT convention, CDR3 was defined as the stretch from the second conserved V-encoded cysteine to the conserved J-encoded phenylalanine. The earlier analysis of a few hundred of the donors excluded any sequence lacking an unambiguous match to a single V gene segment. An earlier analysis of under 750 of the donors called V segments functional above 56.7% productive rearrangements and segregating when the between-donor standard deviation exceeded 5%. To diagnose cytomegalovirus status from the catalog of TCR beta chain sequences, a statistical classification framework was built. A later analysis assigned V and J genes by comparing TCR nucleotide sequences with IMGT/GENE-DB human TR gene sequences. A later analysis assigned CDR3 sequences and most-parsimonious VDJ recombination scenarios with the TCRdist pipeline. In a later analysis, every TCR beta chain was defined by the combination of its CDR3 amino acid sequence and its V-gene family, and reads without a unique V-gene family were dropped. A later analysis removed 592 highly shared, low-generation-probability nucleotide sequences to deal with suspected cross-contamination and a sequencing artifact. In a later analysis, a clonal expansion index was calculated for each public chain from normalized within-repertoire ranks of inferred template counts. Generation probabilities in a later analysis came from a VDJ recombination model fitted to out-of-frame rearrangements, and those results were checked against IGoR. A later analysis scored TCR-TCR, TCR-HLA and TCR-CMV co-occurrence with hypergeometric tests, applying a repertoire-size bias correction to TCR pairs. In a later analysis, false discovery rates were estimated by permuting HLA or CMV assignments 20 times. In a later analysis, co-occurring TCRs were grouped using DBSCAN, and TCRdist sequence similarity was added for clustering within HLA-allele-positive subsets. For co-occurrence clustering, repertoires with fewer than 30,000 or more than 120,000 public chains were excluded, along with five or six repertoires with anomalous nucleotide sharing. TCRdb carries this immuneACCESS record with in-frame sequences only. Its versions omit some clonotypes, under half of them owing to an unresolved V gene in the studies checked, with the rest unexplained. Clonal size and the V and J genes are those of that table, whereas D and trimming came from the DNA. For this sample the table gives 150,000 to 200,000 clones, of which less than 90% were detected only once. About 0.25% of the sample rests with the top ten.

The cohort was made up of about 670 healthy bone marrow donors. At the time of sampling, every cohort member was nominally healthy, though immune exposures that went unrecorded were likely present. The donor was CMV seronegative and was included in the group of a few hundred seronegative cohort members. A peripheral blood sample was collected from each donor, and TCR beta sequencing was performed on peripheral blood mononuclear cells. Genomic DNA extraction from the blood cell samples was performed with the Qiagen DNeasy Blood Extraction Kit. Study-wide conclusions, independent of this receptor: Some IMGT-functional V segments, including TRBV6-2 and TRBV6-3, could not be distinguished by the 87-base-pair reads and were therefore excluded. According to the authors, the approach could potentially be generalized to other disease states and immunological phenotypes. A later analysis reported that several top co-occurrence clusters appeared linked to parvovirus B19, influenza, CMV and Epstein-Barr virus. In vitro tests confirmed that a few of the cytomegalovirus-associated TCR beta chains recognize cytomegalovirus antigens. V-gene and J-gene trimming of TCR beta chains was associated with a missense DCLRE1C variant in a later genetic analysis, and the association was replicated in an independent cohort. Broadly in line with IMGT annotations, most TCR beta V segments showed up in productive rearrangements about 87% or about 30% of the time in an earlier analysis of around 600 of the donors. Assigning TCR associations to individual alleles was difficult when HLA alleles, especially DR and DQ, strongly co-occurred. Correlated functional status among segregating V segments might be attributable to linkage disequilibrium, but an unknown experimental factor could not be ruled out. Only TCR beta chains were sequenced in this cohort, and the absence of alpha or paired-chain data limited detectable features. A total of roughly 160 TCR beta chains were listed by the study as associated with cytomegalovirus. A cluster of highly shared sequence variants was judged likely to represent a technical artifact of the sequencing pipeline. Roughly uniform sequencing depth across donors was assumed in presence/absence analyses, although this assumption may not hold. Most CMV-associated TCR beta chains appeared to be HLA-restricted in a later analysis, and the HLA associations seemed to be driven largely by CMV exposure. A further reported finding was that TCR beta sequences accurately predicted the HLA-A and HLA-B alleles for most subjects in the first cohort. Because some donors lacked HLA typing at each locus, the association tests relied only on the typed subset. In a later genetic analysis, fewer N-insertions in productive TCRs were reported among donors in an Asian-associated ancestry cluster than the 666-donor mean. The only immune exposure information available for the cohort was CMV serostatus. A later analysis associated about 17,000 TCR beta sequences with specific HLA alleles at a false discovery rate of 0.05. A later analysis found that TCR association rates varied across HLA loci, with DRB1 alleles showing the most associated TCRs and HLA-C alleles the fewest. Across donors, most TCR sequences were observed very rarely, whereas some public TCRs were present in many individuals. A later analysis found that HLA-associated TCR beta chains were more clonally expanded and had lower generation probabilities than equally common non-associated chains. In both the original and validation cohorts, the classifier was reported to diagnose cytomegalovirus status with high specificity and sensitivity. Because counts were too low, under 20 rarely observed V segments, including chromosome 9 orphons, were left out of the earlier analysis of some 640 of the donors.

The clonotype comes from a boy aged 10-17 years in good health and CMV-seronegative. This sequence uses TRBV6-1 and TRBJ2-3, with 8 bases matching TRBD1. The sample comprised PBMCs. DNA sequence: TGTGCCAGCGGGGAGACAGGGGCACACACAGATACGCAGTATTTT. The encoded protein is CASGETGAHTDTQYF.